This T cell receptor beta chain is drawn from a study of T cells after yellow fever vaccination. Findings and limits, study-wide: Most primary-vaccination clones recurred post-booster (under 98% CD4, 88% CD8). Shared CD4/CD8 clonotypes were a small share, likely from convergent recombination.

A note on this clonotype: Its antigen is undetermined.

The CDR3 runs to 13 residues. The J segment lost 1 base and the V segment lost 5 bases, leaving 0 bases of the junction unmatched. TCRdb re-called the 5' RACE reads with MiXCR, one entry per CDR3 protein. The table lists nearly 550,000 distinct CDR3 sequences, roughly a fifth of them singletons. The specimen comprised PBMCs, sampled 15 days after the yellow fever booster vaccination. The chain recombines TRBV12-3 or TRBV12-4 with TRBJ2-5; 8 bases line up with TRBD1. The clonotype comes from a man aged 25-40 years who received the YFV17D yellow fever vaccine. The CDR3 here is CASSTGGQETQYF. DNA of the CDR3: TGTGCCAGCAGTACAGGGGGCCAAGAGACCCAGTACTTC.